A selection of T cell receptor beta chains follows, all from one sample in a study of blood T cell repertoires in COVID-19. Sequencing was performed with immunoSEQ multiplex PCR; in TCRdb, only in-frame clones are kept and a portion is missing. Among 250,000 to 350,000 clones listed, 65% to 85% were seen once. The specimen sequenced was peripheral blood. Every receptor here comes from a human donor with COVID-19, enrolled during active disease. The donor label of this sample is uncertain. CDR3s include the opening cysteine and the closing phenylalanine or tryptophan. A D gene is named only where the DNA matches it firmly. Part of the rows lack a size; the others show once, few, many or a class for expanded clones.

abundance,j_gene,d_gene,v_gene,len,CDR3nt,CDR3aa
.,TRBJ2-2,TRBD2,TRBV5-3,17,TGTGCCAGAAGCTTGTGGACTAGCGGGAAGAACACCGGGGAGCTGTTTTTT,CARSLWTSGKNTGELFF
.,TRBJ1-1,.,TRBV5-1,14,TGCGCCAGCAGCGTCCTCACAGATAACACTGAAGCTTTCTTT,CASSVLTDNTEAFF
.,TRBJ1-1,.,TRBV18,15,TGTGCCAGCTCACCACCGGGCCCACGGCGCACTGAAGCTTTCTTT,CASSPPGPRRTEAFF
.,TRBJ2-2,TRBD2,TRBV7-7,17,TGTGCTAGCAGCTTAGCGGGACTAGCGGGAGGAGCCGGGGAGCTGTTTTTT,CASSLAGLAGGAGELFF
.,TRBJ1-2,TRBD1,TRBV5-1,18,TGCGCCAGCAGCTCATTGGCCTATGAGATCGACAGGGGACGCGGCTACACCTTC,CASSSLAYEIDRGRGYTF
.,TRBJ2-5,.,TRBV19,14,TGTGCCAGTAGTATGGCTGCCAGGGAAGAGACCCAGTACTTC,CASSMAAREETQYF
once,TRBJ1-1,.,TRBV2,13,TGTGCCAGCAGCGGACAGATGAACACTGAAGCTTTCTTT,CASSGQMNTEAFF
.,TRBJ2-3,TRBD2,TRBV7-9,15,TGTGCCAGCAGCCCTAGCGGGGGTCGTACAGATACGCAGTATTTT,CASSPSGGRTDTQYF
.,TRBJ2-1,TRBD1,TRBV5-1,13,TGCGCCAGCAGCGGGGGACAGAGCAATGAGCAGTTCTTC,CASSGGQSNEQFF
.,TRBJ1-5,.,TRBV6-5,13,TGTGCCAGCAGCTTACAGATCAATCAGCCCCAGCATTTT,CASSLQINQPQHF
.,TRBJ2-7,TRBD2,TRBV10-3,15,TGTGCCATCAGCCTCACTAGCGGGAGTGGGTACGAGCAGTACTTC,CAISLTSGSGYEQYF
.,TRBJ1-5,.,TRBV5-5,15,TGTGCCAGCAGCCGGTCAGGGGACCGGGATCAGCCCCAGCATTTT,CASSRSGDRDQPQHF
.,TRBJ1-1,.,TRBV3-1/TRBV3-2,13,TGTGCCAGCAGCCAGGGGGCGCAAACTGAAGCTTTCTTT,CASSQGAQTEAFF
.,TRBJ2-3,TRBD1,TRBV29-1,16,TGCAGCGTTGTGCGGACAGGAGCCCCCCGCGCAGATACGCAGTATTTT,CSVVRTGAPRADTQYF
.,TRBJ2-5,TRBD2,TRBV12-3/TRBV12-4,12,TGTGCCAGCAGCCAAGTAGCGGGAACCCAGTACTTC,CASSQVAGTQYF
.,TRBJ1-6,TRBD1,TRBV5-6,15,TGTGCCAGCAGCATCGGACAGGGGACGATGTCACCCCTCCACTTT,CASSIGQGTMSPLHF
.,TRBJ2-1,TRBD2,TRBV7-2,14,TGTGCCACCCGAAAGCGGGAGGGGAACAATGAGCAGTTCTTC,CATRKREGNNEQFF
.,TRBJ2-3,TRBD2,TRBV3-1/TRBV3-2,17,TGTGCCAGCAGCTTTCTAGCGGGAGGGAAGAGTACAGATACGCAGTATTTT,CASSFLAGGKSTDTQYF
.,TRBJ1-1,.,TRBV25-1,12,TGTGCCAGCAGACACCTGAACACTGAAGCTTTCTTT,CASRHLNTEAFF
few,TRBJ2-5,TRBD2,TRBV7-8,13,TGTGCCAGCAGCTTAAGCGGGAAGGAGACCCAGTACTTC,CASSLSGKETQYF
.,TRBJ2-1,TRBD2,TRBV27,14,TGTGCCACCGTCGGGACTAGCGGAAGTGATGAGCAGTTCTTC,CATVGTSGSDEQFF
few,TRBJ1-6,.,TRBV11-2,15,TGTGCCAGCAGCTTAGGGACAGTCCATAATTCACCCCTCCACTTT,CASSLGTVHNSPLHF
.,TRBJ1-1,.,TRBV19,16,TGTGCCAGTAGTATTAGGACGGGGGTTATGAACACTGAAGCTTTCTTT,CASSIRTGVMNTEAFF
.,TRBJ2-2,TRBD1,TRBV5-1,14,TGCGCCAGCTTTCCAGGGGGTGCAGCCGGGGAGCTGTTTTTT,CASFPGGAAGELFF
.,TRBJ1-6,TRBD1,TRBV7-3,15,TGTGCCAGCAGCCCGACGGGACAGAACAATTCACCCCTCCACTTT,CASSPTGQNNSPLHF
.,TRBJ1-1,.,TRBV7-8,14,TGTGCCAGCAGCTTAACGGGGAGAACGATCGAAGCTTTCTTT,CASSLTGRTIEAFF